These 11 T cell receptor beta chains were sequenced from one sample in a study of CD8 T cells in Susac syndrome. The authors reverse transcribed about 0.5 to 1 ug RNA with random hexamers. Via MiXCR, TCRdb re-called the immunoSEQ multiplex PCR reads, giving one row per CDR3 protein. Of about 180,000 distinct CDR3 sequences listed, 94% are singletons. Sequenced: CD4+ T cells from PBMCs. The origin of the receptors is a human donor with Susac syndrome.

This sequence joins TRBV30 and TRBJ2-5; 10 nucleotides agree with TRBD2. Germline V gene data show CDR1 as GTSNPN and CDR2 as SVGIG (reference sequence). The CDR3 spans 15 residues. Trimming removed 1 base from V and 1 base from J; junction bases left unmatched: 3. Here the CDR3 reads CAWSGLAGGQETQYF. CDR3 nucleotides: TGTGCCTGGAGTGGGTTAGCGGGGGGCCAAGAGACCCAGTACTTC. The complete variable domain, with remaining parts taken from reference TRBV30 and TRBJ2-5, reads SQTIHQWPATLVQPVGSPLSLECTVEGTSNPNLYWYRQAAGRGLQLLFYSVGIGQISSEVPQNLSASRPQDRQFILSSKKLLLSDSGFYLCAWSGLAGGQETQYFGPGTRLLVL.

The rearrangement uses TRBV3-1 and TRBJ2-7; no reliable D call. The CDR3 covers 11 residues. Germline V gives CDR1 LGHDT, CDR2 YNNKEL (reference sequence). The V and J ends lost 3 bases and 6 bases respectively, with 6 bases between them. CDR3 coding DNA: TGTGCCAGCAGCCATTGGGGCGAGCAGTACTTC. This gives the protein CASSHWGEQYF.

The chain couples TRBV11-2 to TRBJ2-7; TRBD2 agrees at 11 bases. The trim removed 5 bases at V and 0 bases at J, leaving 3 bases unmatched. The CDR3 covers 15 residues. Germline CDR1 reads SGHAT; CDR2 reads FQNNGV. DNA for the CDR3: TGTGCCAGCAGCGGGACTAGCGGCCGCTCCTACGAGCAGTACTTC. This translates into CASSGTSGRSYEQYF.

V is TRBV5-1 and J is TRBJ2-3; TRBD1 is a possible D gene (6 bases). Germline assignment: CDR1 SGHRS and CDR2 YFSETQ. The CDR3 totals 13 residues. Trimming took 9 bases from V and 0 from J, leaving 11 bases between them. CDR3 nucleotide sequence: TGCGCCACCGCGAGGGGGAGCACAGATACGCAGTATTTT. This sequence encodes CATARGSTDTQYF. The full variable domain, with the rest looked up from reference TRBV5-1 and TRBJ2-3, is KAGVTQTPRYLIKTRGQQVTLSCSPISGHRSVSWYQQTPGQGLQFLFEYFSETQRNKGNFPGRFSGRQFSNSRSEMNVSTLELGDSALYLCATARGSTDTQYFGPGTRLTVL.

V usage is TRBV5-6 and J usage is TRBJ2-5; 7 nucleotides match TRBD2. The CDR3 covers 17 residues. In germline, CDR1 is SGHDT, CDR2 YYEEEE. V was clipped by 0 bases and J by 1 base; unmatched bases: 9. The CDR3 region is CASSLGVRGGRQETQYF. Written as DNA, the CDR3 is TGTGCCAGCAGCTTGGGGGTGCGGGGAGGGCGCCAAGAGACCCAGTACTTC.

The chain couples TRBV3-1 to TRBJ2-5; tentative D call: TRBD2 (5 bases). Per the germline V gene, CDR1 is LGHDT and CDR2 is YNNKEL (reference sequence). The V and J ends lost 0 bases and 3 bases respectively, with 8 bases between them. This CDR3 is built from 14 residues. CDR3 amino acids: CASSQDLREETQYF. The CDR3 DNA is TGTGCCAGCAGCCAAGATTTGAGGGAAGAGACCCAGTACTTC.

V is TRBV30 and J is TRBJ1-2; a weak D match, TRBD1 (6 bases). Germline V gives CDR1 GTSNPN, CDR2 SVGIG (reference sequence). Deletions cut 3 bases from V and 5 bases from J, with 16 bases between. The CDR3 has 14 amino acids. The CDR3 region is CAWRWGRGSYGYTF. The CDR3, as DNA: TGTGCCTGGAGGTGGGGGCGAGGGTCTTATGGCTACACCTTC.

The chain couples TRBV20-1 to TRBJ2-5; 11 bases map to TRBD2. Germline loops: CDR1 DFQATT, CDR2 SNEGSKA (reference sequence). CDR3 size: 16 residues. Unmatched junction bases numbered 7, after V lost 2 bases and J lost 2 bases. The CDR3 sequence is CSARKNLAGGQETQYF. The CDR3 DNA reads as TGCAGTGCTAGAAAAAACCTAGCGGGGGGTCAAGAGACCCAGTACTTC.

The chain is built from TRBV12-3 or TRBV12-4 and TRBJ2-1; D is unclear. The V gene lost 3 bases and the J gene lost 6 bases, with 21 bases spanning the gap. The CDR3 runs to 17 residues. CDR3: CASSFNPLGLKFNEQFF. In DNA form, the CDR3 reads TGTGCCAGCAGTTTCAATCCCCTAGGGTTGAAGTTCAATGAGCAGTTCTTC.

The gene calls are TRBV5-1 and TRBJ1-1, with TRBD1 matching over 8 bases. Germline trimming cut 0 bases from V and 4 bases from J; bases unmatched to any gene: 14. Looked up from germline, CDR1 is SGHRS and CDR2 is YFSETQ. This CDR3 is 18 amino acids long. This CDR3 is CASSLEPRGTGLGTEAFF. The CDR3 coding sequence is TGCGCCAGCAGCTTGGAGCCCCGAGGGACAGGATTAGGCACTGAAGCTTTCTTT.

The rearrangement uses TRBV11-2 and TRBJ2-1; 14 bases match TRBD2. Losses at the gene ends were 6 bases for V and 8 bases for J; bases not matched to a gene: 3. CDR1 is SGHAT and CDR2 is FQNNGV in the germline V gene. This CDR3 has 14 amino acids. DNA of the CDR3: TGTGCCAGCAGTTGGGGACTAGCGGGGGATGAGCAGTTCTTC. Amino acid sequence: CASSWGLAGDEQFF.